This entry concerns a single T cell receptor beta chain. Original data processing: Reference gene primers were amplified, and this amplification served to estimate nucleated cell counts. Measured with immunoSEQ multiplex PCR; TCRdb has only the in-frame clones, and not every one. V and J calls and clone size are those listed in that table; D and trimming were worked out from the DNA. There are tens of thousands of clones in the sample; about 82% occur only once, and 15% to 20% lies in the top ten. The ends were cut back, 0 bases at V and 3 bases at J, with 5 bases in the middle. CDR3 length: 13 residues. The data originate from a study of blood T cell repertoires in COVID-19. Study overall: COVID-19 samples collected from the United States, Italy and Spain covered acute and convalescent phases. Sample material is recorded as cDNA or gDNA derived from T cells, B-cell-depleted T cells, or PBMCs.

This receptor was taken from a woman aged 55-69 years with acute or convalescent COVID-19. Sequencing was done on a sample of peripheral blood. The rearrangement joins TRBV12-3 or TRBV12-4 to TRBJ1-1, with D hard to call. The CDR3 loop is CASSLASDTEAFF. Here the CDR3 DNA reads TGTGCCAGCAGTTTAGCGTCGGACACTGAAGCTTTCTTT.